These 22 T cell receptor beta chains originate from one sample sequenced in a study of blood T cell repertoires in COVID-19. Clones were sequenced by immunoSEQ multiplex PCR, and TCRdb holds only the in-frame ones, with some missing. The repertoire holds about 15,000 clones, around 87% seen once, with about half in the top ten. Sample: peripheral blood. Every receptor here comes from a man aged 60-69 years with acute or convalescent COVID-19.

The J gene is TRBJ2-5, the V gene TRBV4-3, with 13 bases aligning to TRBD2. Losses at the gene ends were 4 bases for V and 2 bases for J; bases not matched to a gene: 4. The V gene's germline CDR1 is LGHNA and CDR2 YSLEER. The CDR3 contains 16 residues. The CDR3 bases are TGCGCCAGCAGCCGGGGACTAGCGGGACTACAAGAGACCCAGTACTTC. It codes for CASSRGLAGLQETQYF.

The J gene is TRBJ2-1, the V gene TRBV5-6, with 9 bases lining up with TRBD1. CDR1 is SGHDT and CDR2 is YYEEEE in the germline V gene. The CDR3 sequence is 15 residues long. Losses at the gene ends were 0 bases for V and 2 bases for J; bases not matched to a gene: 0. The CDR3 region is CASSLGDRAYNEQFF. The CDR3 bases are TGTGCCAGCAGCTTGGGGGACAGGGCCTACAATGAGCAGTTCTTC. The whole variable domain, remainder taken from reference TRBV5-6 and TRBJ2-1, is DAGVTQSPTHLIKTRGQQVTLRCSPKSGHDTVSWYQQALGQGPQFIFQYYEEEERQRGNFPDRFSGHQFPNYSSELNVNALLLGDSALYLCASSLGDRAYNEQFFGPGTRLTVL.

The rearrangement joins TRBV28 to TRBJ1-5; possible D gene TRBD1, 6 bases. CDR3 length equals 15 residues. V was trimmed by 5 bases and J by 2 bases, leaving 13 bases between them. In germline, CDR1 is MDHEN, CDR2 SYDVKM. Written as DNA, the CDR3 is TGTGCCAGCAGTCCGACAGGTCTGGGCAATCAGCCCCAGCATTTT. Translation: CASSPTGLGNQPQHF.

This clone was seen once. The CDR3 nucleotides are TGTGCCAGCAGTTTGGCTAGCGGGAGGGGGAAGGATGAGCAGTTCTTC. The encoded protein is CASSLASGRGKDEQFF. This chain links TRBV28 with TRBJ2-1; 12 bases map to TRBD2. CDR1 and CDR2 (germline): MDHEN, SYDVKM. V shed 3 bases, J shed 8 bases, and the junction held 8 bases outside the gene matches. CDR3 size: 16 residues.

This rearrangement joins TRBV5-1 to TRBJ1-1; 10 positions agree with TRBD1. The length of the CDR3 is 15 residues. J gave up 0 bases and V 8 bases, and 7 bases lay outside the gene matches. Germline CDR1 SGHRS, CDR2 YFSETQ. The CDR3 nucleotides read TGCGCCAGTAGAAGACAGGGGGCGCTGAACACTGAAGCTTTCTTT. It translates to CASRRQGALNTEAFF.

The rearrangement joins TRBV15 to TRBJ2-6, with 8 nucleotides matching TRBD1. Looked up from germline, CDR1 is LNHNV and CDR2 is YYDKDF (reference sequence). Losses at the gene ends were 2 bases for V and 0 bases for J; bases not matched to a gene: 9. The CDR3 is made up of 19 amino acids. The CDR3 here is CATSRLPGQVLSGANVLTF. CDR3 nucleotide sequence: TGTGCCACCAGCAGATTACCGGGACAGGTTCTCTCTGGGGCCAACGTCCTGACTTTC.

This chain connects TRBV6-2 or TRBV6-3 to TRBJ2-7; 9 bases line up with TRBD1. CDR3 length: 13 residues. Per germline, CDR1 MNHEY and CDR2 SVGEGT. Germline trimming cut 4 bases from V and 6 bases from J; bases unmatched to any gene: 4. The CDR3 here is CASSSGTGTEQYF. For the CDR3, the DNA is TGTGCCAGCAGTTCCGGGACAGGGACCGAGCAGTACTTC.

This clone was counted once. This chain connects TRBV7-8 to TRBJ2-3; D may be TRBD2 (6 bases). The V gene lost 1 base and the J gene lost 0 bases, with 14 bases spanning the gap. This CDR3 is 17 amino acids long. In germline, CDR1 is SGHVS, CDR2 FQNEAQ. In DNA, the CDR3 is TGTGCCAGCAGCTTAGGGCTTTGGCGGGACAGCACAGATACGCAGTATTTT. It is translated as CASSLGLWRDSTDTQYF.

V gene TRBV6-1 combines with J gene TRBJ1-1; no firm D call. Between the trimmed V and J ends, which lost 1 base and 10 bases, there was a span of 10 bases. Germline V gives CDR1 MNHNS, CDR2 SASEGT. The CDR3 extends over 12 amino acids. The CDR3 DNA reads as TGTGCCAGCAGTGAAGAGTGGCTAGCAGCTTTCTTT. The encoded protein is CASSEEWLAAFF.

V and J are TRBV10-1 and TRBJ1-2; the match to TRBD1 covers 7 bases. Trimming at V came to 6 bases and at J to 5 bases, leaving 9 bases not matched to a gene. The CDR3 contains 14 residues. Germline lookup yields CDR1 WNHNN and CDR2 SYGVQD (reference sequence). The CDR3 reads CASRLQQGLYGYTF. In DNA form, the CDR3 reads TGCGCCAGCAGATTACAACAGGGGCTGTATGGCTACACCTTC.

The J gene is TRBJ1-1, the V gene TRBV6-5; no clear D gene. CDR1 and CDR2 (germline): MNHEY, SVGAGI. The CDR3 extends over 11 amino acids. V lost 2 bases, J lost 8 bases, and 6 bases lay in between. The CDR3: CASSYKREAFF. CDR3 DNA sequence: TGTGCCAGCAGTTACAAGAGGGAAGCTTTCTTT.

The chain has TRBV23-1 and TRBJ1-6; 9 nucleotides line up with TRBD1. Being an ORF, TRBV23-1 has a function that is uncertain. The V segment lost 4 bases and the J segment 7 bases; nucleotides outside the gene matches: 14. The CDR3 contains 18 residues. The CDR3 nucleotides read TGCGCCAGCAGTCGTTCAACCGGGGCTGGGACAGGGAATTCACCCCTCCACTTT. It translates to CASSRSTGAGTGNSPLHF.

By proportion, this clone is medium-sized. The chain couples TRBV28 to TRBJ1-1, with 10 bases identical to TRBD1. From germline, CDR1 is MDHEN and CDR2 SYDVKM. The junction had 14 bases not matched to a gene; V was cut back by 10 bases and J by 0 bases. There are 17 residues in the CDR3. The CDR3 spells CATDRQGALGMNTEAFF. For the CDR3, the DNA is TGTGCCACCGATCGACAGGGGGCCTTGGGAATGAACACTGAAGCTTTCTTT.

CDR3 loop: CASSRTSGGNTGELFF. The CDR3 region has the DNA TGTGCCAGCAGCCGTACTAGCGGGGGGAACACCGGGGAGCTGTTTTTT. This chain links TRBV7-6 with TRBJ2-2; 11 nucleotides line up with TRBD2. Germline lookup yields CDR1 SGHVS and CDR2 FNYEAQ. The CDR3 totals 16 residues. The J segment lost 1 base and the V segment lost 5 bases, leaving 3 bases of the junction unmatched.

V gene TRBV29-1 combines with J gene TRBJ2-1; 12 bases are shared with TRBD2. There are 14 residues in the CDR3. Per the germline V gene, CDR1 is SQVTM and CDR2 is ANQGSEA. Trimming cost V 2 bases and J 6 bases; bases outside gene matches: 2. In DNA form, the CDR3 reads TGCAGCGTTGAAAGGACTAGCGGGATCAATGAGCAGTTCTTC. Translation gives CSVERTSGINEQFF.

The rearrangement uses TRBV28 and TRBJ2-4; possible D gene TRBD2, 5 bases. V was clipped by 5 bases and J by 7 bases, with 15 bases between them. CDR1 MDHEN and CDR2 SYDVKM come from the germline V gene. CDR3 length: 14 amino acids. CDR3 DNA sequence: TGTGCCAGCAGTCCCTTGGAGGTAGCGAACATTCAGTACTTC. Translated, it gives CASSPLEVANIQYF.

The chain uses TRBV24-1 and TRBJ2-5; D may be TRBD2 (6 bases). CDR3 size: 14 residues. The germline V and J ends were trimmed by 2 bases and 5 bases, with 11 bases remaining between them. CDR1 and CDR2 (germline): KGHDR, SFDVKD. CDR3: CATSDWSGRETQYF. The CDR3 bases are TGTGCCACCAGTGATTGGTCAGGGAGGGAGACCCAGTACTTC.

The chain uses TRBV7-3 and TRBJ1-6, with 8 bases identical to TRBD1. The trim removed 5 bases at V and 7 bases at J, leaving 4 bases unmatched. This CDR3 contains 14 residues. Per the germline V gene, CDR1 is SGHTA and CDR2 is FQGTGA. The CDR3 coding sequence is TGTGCCAGCAGCCGACAGGGGCAGAATTCACCCCTCCACTTT. Protein product: CASSRQGQNSPLHF.

CDR3 in DNA: TGTGCCAGCAGTGAAGTGCGGGTCGGAGGACATGGCTACACCTTC. Its translation: CASSEVRVGGHGYTF. The rearrangement uses TRBV2 and TRBJ1-2, with unresolved D. Per the germline V gene, CDR1 is SNHLY and CDR2 is FYNNEI. CDR3 length: 15 amino acids. The germline V and J ends were trimmed by 1 base and 6 bases, with 15 bases remaining between them.

The rearrangement joins TRBV18 to TRBJ1-3; a weak D match, TRBD1 (5 bases). CDR1 KGHSH and CDR2 LQKENI come from the germline V gene. V lost 6 bases to trimming and J lost 0 bases, with 12 bases between them. The CDR3 covers 15 residues. Here the CDR3 DNA reads TGTGCCAGCTCGCCCGACAGCGACTCTGGAAACACCATATATTTT. Translation: CASSPDSDSGNTIYF.

The table lists this clone with a few counts. The chain carries TRBV18 and TRBJ1-1, with D hard to call. Trimming shortened V by 4 bases and J by 6 bases, and 18 bases separated the two germline ends. The CDR3 has 15 residues. Germline V gives CDR1 KGHSH, CDR2 LQKENI. The CDR3, as DNA: TGTGCCAGCTCACGAGGGCGGGAGGCGAGCGCTGAAGCTTTCTTT. It encodes CASSRGREASAEAFF.

This chain links TRBV6-6 with TRBJ2-3, with 7 bases fitting TRBD1. CDR3 size: 16 residues. V was clipped by 2 bases and J by 1 base; unmatched bases: 6. Per the germline V gene, CDR1 is MNHNY and CDR2 is SVGAGI (reference sequence). Here the CDR3 reads CASSYVVGGGTDTQYF. In DNA, the CDR3 is TGTGCCAGCAGTTACGTCGTAGGGGGCGGCACAGATACGCAGTATTTT.